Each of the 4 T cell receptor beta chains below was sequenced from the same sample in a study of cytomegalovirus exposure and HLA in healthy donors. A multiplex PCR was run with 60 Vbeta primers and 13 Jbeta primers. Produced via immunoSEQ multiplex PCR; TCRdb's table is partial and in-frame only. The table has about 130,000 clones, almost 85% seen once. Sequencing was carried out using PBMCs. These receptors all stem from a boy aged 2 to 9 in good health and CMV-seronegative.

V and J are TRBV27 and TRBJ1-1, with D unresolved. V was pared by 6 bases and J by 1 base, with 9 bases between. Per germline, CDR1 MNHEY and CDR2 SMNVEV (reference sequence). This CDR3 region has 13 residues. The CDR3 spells CASRNNRNTEAFF. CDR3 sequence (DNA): TGTGCCAGCAGGAACAACAGGAACACTGAAGCTTTCTTT.

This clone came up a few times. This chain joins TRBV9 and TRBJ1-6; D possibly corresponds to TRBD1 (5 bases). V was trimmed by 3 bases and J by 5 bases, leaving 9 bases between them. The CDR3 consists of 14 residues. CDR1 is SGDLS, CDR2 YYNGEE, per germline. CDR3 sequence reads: CASSAGLDNSPLHF. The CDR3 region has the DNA TGTGCCAGCAGCGCGGGACTGGATAATTCACCCCTCCACTTT.

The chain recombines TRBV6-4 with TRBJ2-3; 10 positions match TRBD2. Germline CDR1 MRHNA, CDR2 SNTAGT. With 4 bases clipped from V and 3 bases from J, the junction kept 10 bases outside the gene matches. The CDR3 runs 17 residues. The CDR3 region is CASSALAGAPGTDTQYF. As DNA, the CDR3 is TGTGCCAGCAGTGCCCTAGCGGGGGCCCCGGGGACAGATACGCAGTATTTT.

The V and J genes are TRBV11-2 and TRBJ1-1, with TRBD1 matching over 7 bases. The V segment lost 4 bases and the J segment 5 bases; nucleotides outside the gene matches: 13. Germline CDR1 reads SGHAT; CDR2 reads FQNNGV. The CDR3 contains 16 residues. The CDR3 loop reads CASSSIRTGLETEAFF. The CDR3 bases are TGTGCCAGCAGCTCTATCCGGACAGGCCTCGAGACTGAAGCTTTCTTT.